This TCR beta chain comes out of a study of T cells in Graves' hyperthyroidism and ophthalmopathy. Study-wide results and limits: From stable hyperthyroidism, ophthalmopathy was set apart by a 13 V-J model. Model predictions of ophthalmopathy came a median around 6.5 months before onset. Within blood appeared most thyroid clonotypes that had expanded above 0.001.

Template material for amplifying TCR beta CDR3 regions consisted of RNA transcripts. A first-round RT-PCR of the TCR CDR3 used the HTBI primer set. TCRdb called the multiplex PCR reads again in MiXCR, with one record for every CDR3 protein. The sample has roughly 570,000 distinct CDR3 sequences, about half seen once. This clonotype was picked up a small number of times. Its antigen is still unknown. Patients were excluded for uncontrolled infection, other autoimmune disease, pregnancy or lactation. The CDR3 is 16 residues long. The junction had 16 bases not matched to a gene; V was cut back by 5 bases and J by 7 bases. Germline CDR1 and CDR2: SGDLS and YYNGEE.

The V and J genes are TRBV9 and TRBJ2-7, with 9 nucleotides matching TRBD2. Sequences were obtained from peripheral blood or thyroid tissue (not recorded which). The sequence derives from an adult woman with Graves' disease, either hyperthyroidism or ophthalmopathy (not recorded which). The CDR3 nucleotides are TGTGCCAGCAGTTACGGGGCTAGCGGGATTCTAAAAGAGCAGTACTTC. The encoded protein is CASSYGASGILKEQYF.